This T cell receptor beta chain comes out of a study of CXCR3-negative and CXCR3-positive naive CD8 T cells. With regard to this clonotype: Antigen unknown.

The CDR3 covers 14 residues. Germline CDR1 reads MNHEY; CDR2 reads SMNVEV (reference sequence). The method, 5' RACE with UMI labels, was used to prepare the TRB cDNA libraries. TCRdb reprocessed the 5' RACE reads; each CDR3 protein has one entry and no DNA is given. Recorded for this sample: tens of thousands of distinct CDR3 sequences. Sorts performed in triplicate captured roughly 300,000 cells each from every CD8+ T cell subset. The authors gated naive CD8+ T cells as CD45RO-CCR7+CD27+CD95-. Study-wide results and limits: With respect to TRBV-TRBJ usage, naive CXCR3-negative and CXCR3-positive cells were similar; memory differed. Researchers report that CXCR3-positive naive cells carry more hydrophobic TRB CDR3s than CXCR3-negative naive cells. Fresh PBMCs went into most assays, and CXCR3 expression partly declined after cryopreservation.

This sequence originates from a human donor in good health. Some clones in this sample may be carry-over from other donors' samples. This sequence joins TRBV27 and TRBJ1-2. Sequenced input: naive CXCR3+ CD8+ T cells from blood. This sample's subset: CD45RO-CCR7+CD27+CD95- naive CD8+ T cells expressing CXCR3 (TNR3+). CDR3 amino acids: CASSLSQGRGGYTF.